Listed below are T cell receptor beta chains from one sample, sequenced in a study of blood T cell repertoires in COVID-19. Using immunoSEQ multiplex PCR, the repertoire was profiled, and TCRdb retains in-frame clones only, with some absent. The table records fewer than 350,000 clones, more than 75% of them present only once. Source material: peripheral blood. These receptor sequences come from a woman aged 25-40 years who had recovered from COVID-19. Both conserved end residues are trimmed from each CDR3. The D gene is left open where the match is weak. Some rows have no size entry. The others give once, few or many, or a class for an expanded clone.

v_gene	j_gene	abundance	d_gene	CDR3aa
TRBV7-6	TRBJ1-1	-	TRBD1	ASNRGTEAF
TRBV7-9	TRBJ2-7	few	TRBD2	ASSLGLAAYEQY
TRBV19	TRBJ2-2	-	TRBD1	ASQDRGLIGELF
TRBV2	TRBJ1-2	-	TRBD1	ASQSGLQGARGYT
TRBV3-1/TRBV3-2	TRBJ2-2	-	TRBD1	ASSNPGQENTGELF
TRBV4-3	TRBJ2-1	-	TRBD2	ASSLDLAGGYEQF
TRBV5-8	TRBJ1-2	-	TRBD1	ASSLAGQGDNYGYT
TRBV5-1	TRBJ1-2	-	TRBD1	ASSPLPGQPYYT
TRBV5-4	TRBJ1-4	-	TRBD1	ASSVGQGQEKLF
TRBV3-1/TRBV3-2	TRBJ1-3	-	-	ASSLTQGGNTIY
TRBV12-3/TRBV12-4	TRBJ2-1	-	TRBD1	ASSGGQGGF
TRBV3-1/TRBV3-2	TRBJ2-6	once	-	ASSQLGGPRSGANVLT
TRBV19	TRBJ2-7	-	TRBD2	ASSPSGNYEQY
TRBV5-6	TRBJ1-2	-	TRBD1	ASSALGTGVDGYT
TRBV11-2	TRBJ1-1	-	-	ASSPLLSSRNTEAF
TRBV4-3	TRBJ2-7	-	-	ASSQDFVRGDEQY
TRBV5-4	TRBJ1-4	-	TRBD1	ASSFTGGQNEKLF
TRBV29-1	TRBJ1-2	-	TRBD1	SVDRGTFGYT
TRBV5-1	TRBJ1-4	once	TRBD1	ASSLVGQGNEKLF
TRBV5-1	TRBJ2-5	-	TRBD2	ASSLGGGQETQY
TRBV6-6	TRBJ1-1	-	-	ASSYSRGYEAF
TRBV9	TRBJ1-1	-	-	ASSVDGGGTEAF
TRBV28	TRBJ2-7	-	TRBD2	ASIAGGSSYEQY
TRBV11-2	TRBJ2-1	-	TRBD2	ASSRGGSPNEQF
TRBV7-9	TRBJ1-2	few	-	ASSEDSGRSYGYT
TRBV29-1	TRBJ2-2	-	TRBD1	SVSGTGGTNTGELF
TRBV7-5	TRBJ2-7	-	-	ARSLSMSRGYEQY
TRBV25-1	TRBJ2-6	-	-	ASSVGNSGANVLT
TRBV24-1	TRBJ2-1	-	TRBD2	ATSDTSGGVRNEQF
TRBV5-4	TRBJ2-3	-	-	ASSLGRSQTTDTQY
TRBV27	TRBJ2-7	-	-	ASSGGYEQY
TRBV19	TRBJ2-1	-	TRBD2	ASSLTSGGAGNEQF
TRBV5-1	TRBJ2-5	-	-	ASARGGQEETQY
TRBV5-4	TRBJ2-1	-	TRBD1	ASSEDRANEQF
TRBV27	TRBJ2-3	-	-	ASRKGRDTDTQY
TRBV3-1/TRBV3-2	TRBJ2-1	-	-	ASSPGVYNEQF
TRBV18	TRBJ1-5	-	TRBD1	ASSRGQGDNQPQH
TRBV6-5	TRBJ2-7	once	TRBD2	ASTSSGGGEQY
TRBV4-1	TRBJ1-1	-	-	ASSRSRGDEAF
TRBV30	TRBJ1-2	few	TRBD1	AWSHRDRRVSGYT
TRBV28	TRBJ2-7	-	-	ASRARYEQY
TRBV30	TRBJ2-7	few	TRBD2	AWSTGGDEQY
TRBV12-5	TRBJ1-1	-	-	ASNAAPGAF
TRBV5-6	TRBJ1-1	-	-	ASSRNRQSTEAF